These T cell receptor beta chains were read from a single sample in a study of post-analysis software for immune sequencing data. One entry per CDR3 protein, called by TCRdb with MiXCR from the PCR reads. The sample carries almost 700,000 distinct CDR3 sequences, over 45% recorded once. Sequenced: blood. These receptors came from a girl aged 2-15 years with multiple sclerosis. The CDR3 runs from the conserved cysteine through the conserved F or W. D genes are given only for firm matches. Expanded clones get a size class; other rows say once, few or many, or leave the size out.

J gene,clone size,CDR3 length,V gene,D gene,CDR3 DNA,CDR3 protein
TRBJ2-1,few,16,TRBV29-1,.,TGCAGCGCCCAAAGGCCACAGGGTGATCGCTACAATGAGCAGTTCTTC,CSAQRPQGDRYNEQFF
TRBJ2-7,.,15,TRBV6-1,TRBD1,TGTGCCAGCAGTGTTCAGACAGGGGGCTCCTACGAGCAGTACTTC,CASSVQTGGSYEQYF
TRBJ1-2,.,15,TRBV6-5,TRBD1,TGTGCCAGCACCCACAGACAGGGCTTTGACTATGGCTACACCTTC,CASTHRQGFDYGYTF
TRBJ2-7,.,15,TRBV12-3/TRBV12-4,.,TGTGCCAGCAGTTTGGGGCCGAATAACGCCTACGAGCAGTACTTC,CASSLGPNNAYEQYF
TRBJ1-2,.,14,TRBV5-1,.,TGCGCCAGCAGCTTGGTGGCAGGGGAACCTGGCTACACCTTC,CASSLVAGEPGYTF
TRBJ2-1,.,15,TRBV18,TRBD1,TGTGCCAGCTCAGGACCGGGACAGGGGGCCGATGAGCAGTTCTTC,CASSGPGQGADEQFF
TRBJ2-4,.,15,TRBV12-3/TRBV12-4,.,TGTGCCAGCAGTTTGGGTAGAGGGGACAAAAACATTCAGTACTTC,CASSLGRGDKNIQYF
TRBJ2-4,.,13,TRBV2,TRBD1,TGTGCCAGCAGACAGGGGGAAGGGAACATTCAGTACTTC,CASRQGEGNIQYF
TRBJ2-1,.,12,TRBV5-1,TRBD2,TGCGCCAGCAGCGAAGGACTAGCGGAGCAGTTCTTC,CASSEGLAEQFF
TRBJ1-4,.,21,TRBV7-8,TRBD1,TGTGCCAGCAGCCAACTTAACGGGACAGGGGTTGAGTGGTCAACTAATGAAAAACTGTTTTTT,CASSQLNGTGVEWSTNEKLFF
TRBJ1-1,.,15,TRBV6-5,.,TGTGCCAGCAGCCAGGAGACAGACAGAGGCACTGAAGCTTTCTTT,CASSQETDRGTEAFF
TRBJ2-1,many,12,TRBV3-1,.,TGCGCCAGCAGCCGAACCTACAATGAGCAGTTCTTC,CASSRTYNEQFF
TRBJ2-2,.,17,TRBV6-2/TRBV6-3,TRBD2,TGTGCCAGCAGTTACCCTCGGACTAGCGCGGACACCGGGGAGCTGTTTTTT,CASSYPRTSADTGELFF
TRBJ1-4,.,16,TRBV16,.,TGTGCCAGCAGCCACGGTACCGACAGGCGGGATGAAAAACTGTTTTTT,CASSHGTDRRDEKLFF
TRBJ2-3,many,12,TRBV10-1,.,TGCGCCAGCAGTTATAGCACAGATACGCAGTATTTT,CASSYSTDTQYF
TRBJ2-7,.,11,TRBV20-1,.,TGCAGTGCTGGGGGCACCTACGAGCAGTACTTC,CSAGGTYEQYF
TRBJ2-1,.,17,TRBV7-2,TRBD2,TGTGCCAGCAGCCCCCGACTAGCGGGGGGCATCAACAATGAGCAGTTCTTC,CASSPRLAGGINNEQFF
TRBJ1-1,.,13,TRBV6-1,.,TGTGCCAGCACCGTGGGGGCTTGGACTGAAGCTTTCTTT,CASTVGAWTEAFF
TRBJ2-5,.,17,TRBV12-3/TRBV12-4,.,TGTGCCAGCAGTTTAGAAGGTGACCCCCGATCAGAGGGGACCCAGTACTTC,CASSLEGDPRSEGTQYF
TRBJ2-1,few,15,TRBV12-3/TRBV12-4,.,TGTGCCAGCAGGAACCCCCGGGGCTGGAAAAATGAGCAGTTCTTC,CASRNPRGWKNEQFF
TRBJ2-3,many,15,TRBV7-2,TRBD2,TGTGCCAGCAGCTTGGGAGCGGGGGTAGGGGATACGCAGTATTTT,CASSLGAGVGDTQYF
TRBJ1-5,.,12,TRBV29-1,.,TGCAGCGTTGCCAGGGCGGGTCAGCCCCAGCATTTT,CSVARAGQPQHF
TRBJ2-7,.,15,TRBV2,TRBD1,TGTGCCAGCAGTGATGCTCGGACAGGGTCCCACGAGCAGTACTTC,CASSDARTGSHEQYF
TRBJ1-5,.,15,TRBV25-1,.,TGTGCCAGCAGTGAGGGAGTTTATAGCAATCAGCCCCAGCATTTT,CASSEGVYSNQPQHF
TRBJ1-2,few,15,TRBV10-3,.,TGTGCCATCAGTGAGTCGCAGTCTGCTAACTATGGCTACACCTTC,CAISESQSANYGYTF
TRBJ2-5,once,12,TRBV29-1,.,TGCAGCGTTGACAGGGAGGAAGAGACCCAGTACTTC,CSVDREEETQYF
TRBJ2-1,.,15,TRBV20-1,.,TGCAGTGCTAGAGATCTTAGCGGACACTCTGAGGAGCAGTTCTTC,CSARDLSGHSEEQFF
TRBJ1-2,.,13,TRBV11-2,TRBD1,TGTGCCAGCAGCGTAGGACAGGGGAGTGGCTACACCTTC,CASSVGQGSGYTF
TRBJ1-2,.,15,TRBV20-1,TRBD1,TGCAGTGCTAGAGAGGCGGCAGGGGGGGCCTATGGCTACACCTTC,CSAREAAGGAYGYTF
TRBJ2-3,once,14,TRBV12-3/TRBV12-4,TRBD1,TGTGCCAGCAGTTTAGGGGACAGGGGAGATACGGAGTATTTT,CASSLGDRGDTEYF
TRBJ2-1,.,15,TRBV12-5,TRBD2,TGTGCTAGTGGGACTTCTAGCGGGAACAACAATGAGCAGTTCTTC,CASGTSSGNNNEQFF
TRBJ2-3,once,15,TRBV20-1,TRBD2,TGCAGTGCTAGAGTACTAGCGGGAGGCCCAGATACGCAGTATTTT,CSARVLAGGPDTQYF
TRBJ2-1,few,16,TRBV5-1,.,TGCGCCAGCAACGATGGACAGTCGAGCTCCTACAATGAGCAGTTCTTC,CASNDGQSSSYNEQFF
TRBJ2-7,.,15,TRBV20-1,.,TGCAGTGCTAGAGATGCCCAATCTTCCTCCTGCGAGCAGTACTTC,CSARDAQSSSCEQYF
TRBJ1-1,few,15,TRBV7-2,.,TGTGCCAGCAGCGAAAACAGGCGGTTGAACACTGAAGCTTTCTTT,CASSENRRLNTEAFF
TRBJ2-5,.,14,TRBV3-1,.,TGTGCCAGCAGCCAAGATCCCTTCCAAGAGACCCAGTACTTC,CASSQDPFQETQYF
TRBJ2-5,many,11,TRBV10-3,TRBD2,TGTGCCATCAGGGGGGGGGAGACCCAGTACTTC,CAIRGGETQYF
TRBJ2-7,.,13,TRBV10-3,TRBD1,TGTGCCATCAGAGGACAGGGGGGCAACGAGCAGTACTTC,CAIRGQGGNEQYF
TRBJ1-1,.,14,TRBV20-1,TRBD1,TGCAGTGCTAGTCTGACCCAGGGGGTGACTGAAGCTTTCTTT,CSASLTQGVTEAFF
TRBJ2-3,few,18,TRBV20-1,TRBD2,TGCAGTGCTAGAGATAATGCCCGGCTAGCGGAGAGCACAGATACGCAGTATTTT,CSARDNARLAESTDTQYF
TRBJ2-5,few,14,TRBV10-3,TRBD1,TGTGCCATCAGTGAGGGACAGGATCAAGAGACCCAGTACTTC,CAISEGQDQETQYF
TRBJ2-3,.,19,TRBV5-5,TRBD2,TGTGCCAGCGGCGCCCAGGGGAAACTAGCGGGAGGAGCTGGGGATACGCAGTATTTT,CASGAQGKLAGGAGDTQYF
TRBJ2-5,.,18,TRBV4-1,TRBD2,TGCGCCAGCAGCCAAGATGAACTAGCGGGAGGGTGGCAAGAGACCCAGTACTTC,CASSQDELAGGWQETQYF
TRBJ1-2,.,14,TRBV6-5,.,TGTGCCAGCAGCGGGGCCCGCCGAGAGTTAGGCTACACCTTC,CASSGARRELGYTF
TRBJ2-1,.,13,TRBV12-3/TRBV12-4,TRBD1,TGTGCCAGCACTGGGACAGGGAGCAATGAGCAGTTCTTC,CASTGTGSNEQFF
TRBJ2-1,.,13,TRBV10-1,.,TGCGCCAGCAGTGGGGGACTTATGAATGAGCAGTTCTTC,CASSGGLMNEQFF
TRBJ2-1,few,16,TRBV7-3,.,TGTGCCAGCAGCTCCCGGACCGGGACATTAGGGAATGAGCAGTTCTTC,CASSSRTGTLGNEQFF
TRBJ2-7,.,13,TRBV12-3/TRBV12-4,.,TGTGCCAGCAGTCTAAGACAGACCTACGAGCAGTACTTC,CASSLRQTYEQYF
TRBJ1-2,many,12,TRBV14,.,TGTGCCAGCAGCCAGGACCGGAGAGGCTACACCTTC,CASSQDRRGYTF
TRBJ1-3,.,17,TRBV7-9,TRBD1,TGTGCCAGCAGCGCCACCGGGACAGTCGTCTCTGGAAACACCATATATTTT,CASSATGTVVSGNTIYF
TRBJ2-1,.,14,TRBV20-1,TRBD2,TGCAGTGCCATAGCGGGAGGGCCCAGGGATGAGCAGTTCTTC,CSAIAGGPRDEQFF
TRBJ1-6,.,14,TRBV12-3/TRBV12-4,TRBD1,TGTGCCAGCAGTCAGACAGGGAAGAATTCACCCCTCCACTTT,CASSQTGKNSPLHF
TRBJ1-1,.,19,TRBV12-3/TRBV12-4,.,TGTGCCAGCAGCCCATCCGGTCGACGAGGGGTTTATCGGAACACTGAAGCTTTCTTT,CASSPSGRRGVYRNTEAFF
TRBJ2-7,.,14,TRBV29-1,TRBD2,TGCAGCGTTGGTAAGGGACTAGCGGGAGGCGAGCAGTACTTC,CSVGKGLAGGEQYF
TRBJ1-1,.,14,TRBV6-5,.,TGTGCCAGCAGTTACACCGGTAGGGTCACTGAAGCTTTCTTT,CASSYTGRVTEAFF